Listed below are T cell receptor beta chains from one sample, sequenced in a study of blood T cell repertoires in COVID-19. Profiled with immunoSEQ multiplex PCR; TCRdb holds only in-frame clones, not every one. The table shows around 190,000 clones, with about four fifths occurring only once. Sequenced sample: peripheral blood. These receptors originate from a woman in her thirties or forties with COVID-19, enrolled during active disease. The CDR3 runs from the conserved cysteine through the conserved F or W. D genes are given only for firm matches. Clone size, where shown, is once, few, many, or a class for clones that have expanded.

CDR3 length	V gene	clone size	D gene	J gene	CDR3 protein	CDR3 DNA
12	TRBV2	.	TRBD2	TRBJ2-7	CASGRAVYEQYF	TGTGCGAGCGGGAGGGCGGTCTACGAGCAGTACTTC
13	TRBV6-6	few	.	TRBJ1-1	CASSYPASGEAFF	TGTGCCAGCAGTTATCCGGCCTCGGGAGAAGCTTTCTTT
14	TRBV28	.	TRBD1	TRBJ1-2	CASSQGAGGYGYTF	TGTGCCAGCAGTCAAGGGGCAGGGGGCTATGGCTACACCTTC
14	TRBV7-9	.	TRBD2	TRBJ2-7	CASSPSGASYEQYF	TGTGCCAGCAGCCCTAGCGGGGCTTCCTACGAGCAGTACTTC
14	TRBV10-2	once	TRBD2	TRBJ2-7	CASSESQLAGGNPF	TGCGCCAGCAGTGAGTCGCAACTAGCGGGTGGAAACCCCTTC
16	TRBV5-4	.	TRBD2	TRBJ2-1	CASSSRLAGVGNEQFF	TGTGCCAGCAGCTCCCGACTAGCGGGAGTGGGTAATGAGCAGTTCTTC
14	TRBV5-4	.	.	TRBJ2-5	CASSLRSEGETQYF	TGTGCCAGCAGCTTGCGCTCGGAGGGGGAGACCCAGTACTTC
10	TRBV20-1	.	TRBD2	TRBJ2-1	CSARRGVQFF	TGCAGTGCTAGGCGGGGGGTTCAGTTCTTC
13	TRBV14	.	.	TRBJ1-1	CASRRRENTEAFF	TGTGCCAGCAGAAGACGGGAGAACACTGAAGCTTTCTTT
15	TRBV5-1	.	.	TRBJ2-2	CASSYFRESTGELFF	TGCGCCAGCAGTTACTTCCGGGAGTCGACCGGGGAGCTGTTTTTT
14	TRBV7-9	.	.	TRBJ1-4	CASSLGGLVEKLFF	TGTGCCAGCAGCTTAGGAGGGCTGGTTGAAAAACTGTTTTTT
15	TRBV19	.	.	TRBJ2-1	CASSIERASYNEQFF	TGTGCCAGTAGTATAGAGCGGGCTTCCTACAATGAGCAGTTCTTC
13	TRBV14	.	TRBD1	TRBJ1-6	CASSRTGNSPLHF	TGTGCCAGCAGCCGGACAGGGAATTCACCCCTCCACTTT
15	TRBV5-1	.	.	TRBJ1-4	CASSRGGYGDEKLFF	TGCGCCAGCAGCCGGGGAGGGTATGGGGATGAAAAACTGTTTTTT
16	TRBV4-2	.	TRBD2	TRBJ2-3	CASSQDAGAGADTQYF	TGTGCCAGCAGCCAAGATGCGGGAGCGGGAGCAGATACGCAGTATTTT
14	TRBV6-5	.	.	TRBJ2-7	CASSYLQKGYEQYF	TGTGCCAGCAGTTATTTGCAAAAGGGGTACGAGCAGTACTTC
17	TRBV23-1	.	TRBD2	TRBJ2-1	CASSPPELAGDPRKQFF	TGCGCCAGCAGTCCCCCAGAGTTAGCGGGAGACCCCAGGAAGCAGTTCTTC
16	TRBV6-6	.	TRBD1	TRBJ2-1	CASSFTPGQGAYEQFF	TGTGCCAGCAGTTTCACCCCGGGACAGGGGGCATATGAGCAGTTCTTC
12	TRBV6-5	once	.	TRBJ1-4	CASSRGNEKLFF	TGTGCCAGCAGTCGGGGTAATGAAAAACTGTTTTTT
14	TRBV18	.	.	TRBJ1-2	CASSLDLTGYGYTF	TGTGCCAGCTCACTCGACCTTACGGGCTATGGCTACACCTTC
15	TRBV7-8	few	TRBD1	TRBJ1-3	CASSFRQGRGNTIYF	TGTGCCAGCAGCTTCCGACAGGGACGGGGAAACACCATATATTTT
15	TRBV5-1	.	.	TRBJ2-6	CASSQTFSGANVLTF	TGCGCCAGCAGCCAAACATTCTCTGGGGCCAACGTCCTGACTTTC
12	TRBV19	few	TRBD1	TRBJ1-1	CASSRDRREAFF	TGTGCCAGTAGCCGGGACAGAAGAGAAGCTTTCTTT
14	TRBV24-1	.	TRBD1	TRBJ2-5	CATSEGTGRETQYF	TGTGCCACCAGTGAGGGGACAGGTCGGGAGACCCAGTACTTC
15	TRBV14	.	TRBD2	TRBJ2-1	CASSYSGGAGNEQFF	TGTGCCAGCAGCTATAGCGGGGGGGCCGGCAATGAGCAGTTCTTC
16	TRBV30	.	.	TRBJ1-5	CAWSTISSHSNQPQHF	TGTGCCTGGAGTACAATCTCAAGTCATAGCAATCAGCCCCAGCATTTT
14	TRBV7-7	.	TRBD1	TRBJ2-1	CASSLRTGDNEQFF	TGTGCCAGCAGCTTAAGGACAGGGGACAATGAGCAGTTCTTC
15	TRBV7-8	.	TRBD2	TRBJ2-1	CASSEAGGVFNEQFF	TGTGCCAGCAGCGAAGCGGGAGGAGTTTTCAATGAGCAGTTCTTC
12	TRBV10-3	.	TRBD1	TRBJ2-7	CATADRGNEQYF	TGTGCCACCGCTGACAGGGGGAACGAGCAGTACTTC
15	TRBV3-1/TRBV3-2	.	.	TRBJ1-1	CASSQRAGARGSAFF	TGTGCCAGCAGCCAACGCGCGGGGGCGCGGGGTTCGGCTTTCTTT
14	TRBV2	.	TRBD1	TRBJ2-7	CASRLQGLSYEQYF	TGTGCCAGCAGGTTACAGGGGCTTTCCTACGAGCAGTACTTC
16	TRBV19	.	.	TRBJ2-2	CASSTPYGSVSGELFF	TGTGCCAGTAGTACGCCTTACGGGAGCGTTTCCGGGGAGCTGTTTTTT
15	TRBV7-9	.	TRBD2	TRBJ2-1	CASSLRAGEYNEQFF	TGTGCCAGCAGCTTGAGGGCGGGAGAGTACAATGAGCAGTTCTTC